Below are 12 T cell receptor beta chains sequenced from a single sample in a study of Graves' ophthalmopathy and Graves' hyperthyroidism. For repertoire sequencing, the TCR beta CDR3 regions were amplified from RNA transcripts. In the first round, RT-PCR was carried out with HTBI primers, and a multiplex PCR formed the second round. Each CDR3 protein gets one entry after TCRdb re-called the multiplex PCR reads with MiXCR. In the table there are roughly 480,000 distinct CDR3 sequences, 13% to 15% of which are singletons. Sequenced input: blood. The receptors here all came from a woman aged 25 to 39 with Graves' ophthalmopathy.

This clonotype was observed at least ten times. The chain is built from TRBV11-3 and TRBJ2-3, with 7 nucleotides matching TRBD1. Germline loops: CDR1 SGHNT, CDR2 YENEEA. The CDR3 length is 14 residues. Trimming cost V 0 bases and J 7 bases; bases outside gene matches: 4. In nucleotides, the CDR3 is TGTGCCAGCAGCTTAGAACAGGGGACATATACGCAGTATTTT. Its protein is CASSLEQGTYTQYF.

This clonotype was counted ten times or more. The V call is TRBV12-3 or TRBV12-4, the J call TRBJ2-7, with D maybe TRBD2 (5 bases). The V and J ends lost 4 bases and 3 bases respectively, with 16 bases between them. The CDR3 sequence is 15 residues long. The CDR3: CASSSRTGNLYEQYF. Here the CDR3 DNA reads TGTGCCAGCAGTTCGCGTACCGGGAACCTCTACGAGCAGTACTTC.

This chain uses TRBV9 with TRBJ1-3; TRBD1 agrees at 7 bases. Germline V CDR1 and CDR2: SGDLS, YYNGEE. CDR3 length equals 15 residues. Trimming at V came to 6 bases and at J to 0 bases, leaving 6 bases not matched to a gene. The CDR3 bases are TGTGCCAGCACCCCGGACAGGTTCTCTGGAAACACCATATATTTT. Translating gives CASTPDRFSGNTIYF.

The table lists this clonotype with a few counts. The chain employs TRBV20-1 and TRBJ2-3; no clear D gene. Germline assignment: CDR1 DFQATT and CDR2 SNEGSKA (reference sequence). This CDR3 region has 14 residues. Trimming stripped 2 bases from V and 0 bases from J, with 9 bases between. The CDR3 sequence is CSARSRASTDTQYF. The CDR3 DNA sequence: TGCAGTGCTAGAAGTAGGGCCAGCACAGATACGCAGTATTTT.

This clonotype came up many times. One end of the junction varies from germline; a read error may be responsible. The rearrangement uses TRBV9 and TRBJ1-1, with D maybe TRBD1 (5 bases). This CDR3 has 13 amino acids. Germline V CDR1 and CDR2: SGDLS, YYNGEE. The DNA of the CDR3 is TGTGCCAGCAGCGCTTGGGGGAACACTAAAGCTTTCTTT. This sequence encodes CASSAWGNTKAFF.

This clonotype has at least ten counts. CDR3 nucleotide sequence: TGTGCCAGCAGCTTCAGCGGGACAGGGTCGGACGAGCAGTACTTC. Translation gives CASSFSGTGSDEQYF. The V and J genes are TRBV7-8 and TRBJ2-7; 9 bases are shared with TRBD1. CDR1 and CDR2 (germline): SGHVS, FQNEAQ. CDR3 length: 15 amino acids. J gave up 5 bases and V 3 bases, and 8 bases lay outside the gene matches.

This clonotype has a count of ten or more. The chain is built from TRBV7-2 and TRBJ1-1; D is unclear. V shed 2 bases and J shed 7 bases, with 8 bases lying between them. The CDR3 has 12 amino acids. In germline, CDR1 is SGHTA, CDR2 FQGNSA. The CDR3 sequence is CASSLMGFEAFF. CDR3 sequence (DNA): TGTGCCAGCAGCTTAATGGGCTTTGAAGCTTTCTTT.

This clonotype was observed a few times. At one end, the junction sequence differs from germline, possibly due to a read error. V is TRBV27 and J is TRBJ1-2, with D possibly being TRBD1 (5 bases). Germline-derived CDR1 and CDR2 are MNHEY and SMNVEV (reference sequence). The CDR3 is 13 residues long. CDR3 bases: TGTGCCAGCAGTTTAGCAGGGACGGCTGGCTGCACCTTC. This translates into CASSLAGTAGCTF.

This clonotype has at least ten counts. The chain is built from TRBV13 and TRBJ2-3; 8 bases match TRBD2. With 1 base clipped from V and 1 base from J, the junction kept 4 bases outside the gene matches. Germline V lookup: CDR1 PRHDT, CDR2 FYEKMQ (reference sequence). CDR3 length equals 16 residues. This chain's CDR3 is CASSLEAAGGTDTQYF. CDR3 bases: TGTGCCAGCAGCTTAGAGGCAGCGGGAGGCACAGATACGCAGTATTTT.

This clonotype was detected many times. The chain is built from TRBV6-1 and TRBJ2-7; tentatively, D is TRBD1 or TRBD2 (7 bases each). Germline assignment: CDR1 MNHNS and CDR2 SASEGT. The CDR3 length is 14 residues. Trimming shortened V by 6 bases and J by 2 bases, and 14 bases separated the two germline ends. The CDR3 loop reads CASRTGSGAYEQYF. CDR3 DNA sequence: TGTGCCAGCAGGACAGGGAGCGGGGCCTACGAGCAGTACTTC.

At least ten counts were recorded for this clonotype. The V call is TRBV6-2 or TRBV6-3, the J call TRBJ2-7, with 13 positions matching TRBD2. V gave up 6 bases and J gave up 5 bases; unmatched junction bases: 7. This CDR3 is built from 15 residues. CDR1 and CDR2 from the germline V gene are MNHEY and SVGEGT. The CDR3 DNA sequence: TGTGCCAGCAGCCGGACTAGCGGGAGTGTCGACGAGCAGTACTTC. Its translation: CASSRTSGSVDEQYF.

This clonotype was counted at least ten times. CDR3 loop: CASSLVGTDTYEQYF. The CDR3 coding sequence is TGTGCCAGCAGCTTAGTCGGGACAGATACCTACGAGCAGTACTTC. V and J are TRBV7-2 and TRBJ2-7, with 7 bases identical to TRBD1. The CDR3 has 15 residues. CDR1 is SGHTA, CDR2 FQGNSA, per germline. The ends lost 1 base at V and 2 bases at J; junction bases unmatched: 5.